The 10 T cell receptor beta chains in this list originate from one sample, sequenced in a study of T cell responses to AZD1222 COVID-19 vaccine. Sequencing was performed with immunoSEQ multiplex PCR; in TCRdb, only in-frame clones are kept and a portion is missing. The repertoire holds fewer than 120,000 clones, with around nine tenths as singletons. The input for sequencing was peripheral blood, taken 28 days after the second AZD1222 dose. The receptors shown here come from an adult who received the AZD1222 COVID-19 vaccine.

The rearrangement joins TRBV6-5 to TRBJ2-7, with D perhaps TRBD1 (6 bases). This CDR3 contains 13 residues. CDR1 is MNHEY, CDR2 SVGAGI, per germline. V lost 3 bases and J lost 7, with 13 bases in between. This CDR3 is CASSYSWTDEQYF. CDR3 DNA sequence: TGTGCCAGCAGTTATTCTTGGACAGATGAGCAGTACTTC.

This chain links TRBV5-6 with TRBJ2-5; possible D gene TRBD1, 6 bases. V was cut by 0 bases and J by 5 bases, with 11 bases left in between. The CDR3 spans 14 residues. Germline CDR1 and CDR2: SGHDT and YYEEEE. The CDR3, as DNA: TGTGCCAGCAGCTTGGGGGGGCTTAGGGAGACCCAGTACTTC. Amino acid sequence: CASSLGGLRETQYF.

In DNA, the CDR3 is TGTGCCAGCAGCGTAGTCTGGCACGGGACAGGGGGCCGAACTAAAGTCGCTCAGCCCCAGCATTTT. This gives the protein CASSVVWHGTGGRTKVAQPQHF. The chain has TRBV9 and TRBJ1-5; 12 bases line up with TRBD1. Per germline, CDR1 SGDLS and CDR2 YYNGEE. CDR3 length: 22 amino acids. V lost 0 bases, J lost 6 bases, and 22 bases stayed unmatched.

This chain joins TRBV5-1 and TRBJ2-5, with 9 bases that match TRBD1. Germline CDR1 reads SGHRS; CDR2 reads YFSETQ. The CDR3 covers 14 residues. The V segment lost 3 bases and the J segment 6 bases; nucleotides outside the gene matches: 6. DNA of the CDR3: TGCGCCAGCAGCTGGGGGACAGGGAGACAGACCCAGTACTTC. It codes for CASSWGTGRQTQYF.

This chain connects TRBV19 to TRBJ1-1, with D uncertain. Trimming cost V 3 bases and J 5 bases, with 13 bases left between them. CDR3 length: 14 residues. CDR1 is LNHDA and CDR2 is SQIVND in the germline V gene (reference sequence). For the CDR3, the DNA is TGTGCCAGTAGTATGGTCGGGATGCTAACTGAAGCTTTCTTT. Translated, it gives CASSMVGMLTEAFF. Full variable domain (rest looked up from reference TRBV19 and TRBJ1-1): DGGITQSPKYLFRKEGQNVTLSCEQNLNHDAMYWYRQDPGQGLRLIYYSQIVNDFQKGDIAEGYSVSREKKESFPLTVTSAQKNPTAFYLCASSMVGMLTEAFFGQGTRLTVV.

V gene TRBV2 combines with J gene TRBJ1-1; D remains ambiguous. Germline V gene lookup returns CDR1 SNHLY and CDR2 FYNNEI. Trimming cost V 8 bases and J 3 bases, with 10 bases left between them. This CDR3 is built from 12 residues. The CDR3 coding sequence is TGTGCCAGCGGAGACATCTACACTGAAGCTTTCTTT. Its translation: CASGDIYTEAFF.

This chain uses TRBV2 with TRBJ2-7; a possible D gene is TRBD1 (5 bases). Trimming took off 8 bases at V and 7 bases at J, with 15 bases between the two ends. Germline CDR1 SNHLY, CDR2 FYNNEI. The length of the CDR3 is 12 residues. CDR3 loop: CASGAGPWEQYF. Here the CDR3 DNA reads TGTGCCAGCGGAGCAGGGCCCTGGGAGCAGTACTTC.

CDR3 residues: CASSYMTAGDEQFF. The DNA for the CDR3 is TGTGCCAGCAGTTACATGACTGCCGGGGATGAGCAGTTCTTC. The gene calls are TRBV6-2 or TRBV6-3 and TRBJ2-1, with D possibly TRBD2 on 5 matching bases. Germline CDR1 and CDR2: MNHEY and SVGEGT. The CDR3 spans 14 residues. V gave up 2 bases and J gave up 8 bases, with 13 bases separating them.

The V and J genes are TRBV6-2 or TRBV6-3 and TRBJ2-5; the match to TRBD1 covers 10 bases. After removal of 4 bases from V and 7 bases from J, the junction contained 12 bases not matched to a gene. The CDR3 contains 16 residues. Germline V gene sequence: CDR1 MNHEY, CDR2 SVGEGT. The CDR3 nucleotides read TGTGCCAGCAGTTCCCGGACAGGGGGGATAGTGGGGACCCAGTACTTC. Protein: CASSSRTGGIVGTQYF.

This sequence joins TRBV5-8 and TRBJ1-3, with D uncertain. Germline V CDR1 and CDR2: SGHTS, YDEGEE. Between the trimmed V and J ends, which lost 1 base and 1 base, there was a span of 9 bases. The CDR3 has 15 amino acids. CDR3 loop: CASSLRLGSGNTIYF. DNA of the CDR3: TGTGCCAGCAGCTTGCGGTTGGGTTCTGGAAACACCATATATTTT. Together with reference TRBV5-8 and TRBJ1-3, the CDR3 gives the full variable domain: EAGVTQSPTHLIKTRGQQATLRCSPISGHTSVYWYQQALGLGLQFLLWYDEGEERNRGNFPPRFSGRQFPNYSSELNVNALELEDSALYLCASSLRLGSGNTIYFGEGSWLTVV.